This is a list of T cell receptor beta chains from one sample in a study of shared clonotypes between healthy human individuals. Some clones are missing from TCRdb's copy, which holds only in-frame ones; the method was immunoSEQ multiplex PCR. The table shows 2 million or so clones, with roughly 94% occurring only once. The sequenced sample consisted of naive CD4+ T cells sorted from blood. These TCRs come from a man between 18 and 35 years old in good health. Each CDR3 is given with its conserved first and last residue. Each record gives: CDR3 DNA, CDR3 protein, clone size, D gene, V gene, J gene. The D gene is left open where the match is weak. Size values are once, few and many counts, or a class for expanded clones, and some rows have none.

DNA: TGTGCCAGCAGCTTAGTGATTCAGGTCGAGCAGTACTTC; CDR3: CASSLVIQVEQYF; size: -; D: -; V: TRBV11-2; J: TRBJ2-7
DNA: TGTGCCAGCGGCGACAGGGACCGAAACACCATATATTTT; CDR3: CASGDRDRNTIYF; size: -; D: TRBD1; V: TRBV6-1; J: TRBJ1-3
DNA: TGCGCCAGCAGCTTGGAGGGAAGACAAGAGACCCAGTACTTC; CDR3: CASSLEGRQETQYF; size: -; D: -; V: TRBV5-1; J: TRBJ2-5
DNA: TGCGCCAGCAGTGAGGGACAGTCAACTAATGAAAAACTGTTTTTT; CDR3: CASSEGQSTNEKLFF; size: -; D: -; V: TRBV10-1; J: TRBJ1-4
DNA: TGTGCCAGTAGCATTCTACGTGGTGAGGGTTGGAACTATGGCTACACCTTC; CDR3: CASSILRGEGWNYGYTF; size: -; D: -; V: TRBV19; J: TRBJ1-2
DNA: TGTGCCAGCAGCTTAGCTGGGAATTCACCCCTCCACTTT; CDR3: CASSLAGNSPLHF; size: -; D: -; V: TRBV7-2; J: TRBJ1-6
DNA: TGCAGCGTTGAGGGAACACCTCGAGAGACCCAGTACTTC; CDR3: CSVEGTPRETQYF; size: -; D: -; V: TRBV29-1; J: TRBJ2-5
DNA: TGTGCCAGCAGCCCAACGGGGGGACGGGGCAATCAGCCCCAGCATTTT; CDR3: CASSPTGGRGNQPQHF; size: -; D: -; V: TRBV7-2; J: TRBJ1-5
DNA: TGCGCCAGCAGCTTCGCCTACACCGGGGAGCTGTTTTTT; CDR3: CASSFAYTGELFF; size: many; D: -; V: TRBV5-1; J: TRBJ2-2
DNA: TGTGCCAGCAGTCCTCGGACGGATCAGGCTTTCTTT; CDR3: CASSPRTDQAFF; size: -; D: -; V: TRBV28; J: TRBJ1-1
DNA: TGTGCCAGCAGCTTAGTTTTAGCGGAGCAGTACTTC; CDR3: CASSLVLAEQYF; size: -; D: -; V: TRBV7-9; J: TRBJ2-7
DNA: TGTGCCAGCAGTGCAGGAACCGCCATATATTTT; CDR3: CASSAGTAIYF; size: -; D: -; V: TRBV2; J: TRBJ1-3
DNA: TGTGCCTGGAGTGAAGGGTTCCAAGAGACCCAGTACTTC; CDR3: CAWSEGFQETQYF; size: once; D: -; V: TRBV30; J: TRBJ2-5
DNA: TGTGCCAGCAGTCCCCTCAGGGTCACTGAAGCTTTCTTT; CDR3: CASSPLRVTEAFF; size: -; D: -; V: TRBV28; J: TRBJ1-1
DNA: TGTGCCAGCAGCCCCTACGACAGGGGTGGAGAGACCCAGTACTTC; CDR3: CASSPYDRGGETQYF; size: -; D: TRBD1; V: TRBV7-6; J: TRBJ2-5
DNA: TGCGCCAGCAGCTTGGAGGGACAGGGAAACTACGAGCAGTACTTC; CDR3: CASSLEGQGNYEQYF; size: -; D: TRBD1; V: TRBV5-1; J: TRBJ2-7
DNA: TGTGCCAGCAGTCTAGGACAGGGTGTATGGCCCCAGCATTTT; CDR3: CASSLGQGVWPQHF; size: once; D: TRBD1; V: TRBV6-5; J: TRBJ1-5
DNA: TGTGCCAGCATAAGGTATTCTGAAGCTTTCTTT; CDR3: CASIRYSEAFF; size: -; D: -; V: TRBV28; J: TRBJ1-1
DNA: TGTGCCAGCAGCGAGGCAGGGGGCAAGGGAGAGACCCAGTACTTC; CDR3: CASSEAGGKGETQYF; size: -; D: TRBD1; V: TRBV9; J: TRBJ2-5
DNA: TGTGCCAGCAGCCTAACCGGGACAGGCGTCTACACCTTC; CDR3: CASSLTGTGVYTF; size: -; D: TRBD1; V: TRBV5-8; J: TRBJ1-2
DNA: TGTGCCAGCAGCTTACAGGCAGGGAATTCACCCCTCCACTTT; CDR3: CASSLQAGNSPLHF; size: -; D: -; V: TRBV11-2; J: TRBJ1-6
DNA: TGCGCCAGCCCGGGACAGGCCGAAAACTACTCCTACGAGCAGTACTTC; CDR3: CASPGQAENYSYEQYF; size: -; D: TRBD1; V: TRBV5-1; J: TRBJ2-7
DNA: TGTGCCTGGAGTGCTACAGGGGATGGAAACACCATATATTTT; CDR3: CAWSATGDGNTIYF; size: -; D: TRBD1; V: TRBV30; J: TRBJ1-3
DNA: TGTGCCAGAAGCCCCTCATATGGGAATCAGCCCCAGCATTTT; CDR3: CARSPSYGNQPQHF; size: -; D: -; V: TRBV5-3; J: TRBJ1-5
DNA: TGTGCCAGCTCACAGACAGAAACCTACGAGCAGTACTTC; CDR3: CASSQTETYEQYF; size: -; D: -; V: TRBV18; J: TRBJ2-7
DNA: TGTGCCAGCAAGAGATCCTACGAGCAGTACTTC; CDR3: CASKRSYEQYF; size: -; D: -; V: TRBV2; J: TRBJ2-7
DNA: TGTGCCAGCAGTTGTAGCCAAGAAAGGGGACTCCAAGAGACCCAGTACTTC; CDR3: CASSCSQERGLQETQYF; size: -; D: -; V: TRBV6-4; J: TRBJ2-5
DNA: TGTGCCAGTAGTATCTGGGGCTCGGGTGAAGCTTTCTTT; CDR3: CASSIWGSGEAFF; size: -; D: -; V: TRBV19; J: TRBJ1-1
DNA: TGCAGTGCTCCGACGGGGGGGCGGCAGTACTTC; CDR3: CSAPTGGRQYF; size: -; D: TRBD2; V: TRBV20-1; J: TRBJ2-7
DNA: TGTGCCAGCAGCTTGGGTCACGGGACAGTGTACGAGCAGTACTTC; CDR3: CASSLGHGTVYEQYF; size: -; D: TRBD1; V: TRBV5-4; J: TRBJ2-7
DNA: TGTGCCAGCAGCCGCGGGACTAGCGGGAAGGATACGCAGTATTTT; CDR3: CASSRGTSGKDTQYF; size: -; D: TRBD2; V: TRBV6-6; J: TRBJ2-3
DNA: TGTGCCAGCAGCACTACAGGGGTAGAGGTTAATAGCAATCAGCCCCAGCATTTT; CDR3: CASSTTGVEVNSNQPQHF; size: -; D: TRBD1; V: TRBV7-2; J: TRBJ1-5
DNA: TGTGCTAGTGGTTTAGGCCAGACGAACACCGGGGAGCTGTTTTTT; CDR3: CASGLGQTNTGELFF; size: -; D: -; V: TRBV12-5; J: TRBJ2-2
DNA: TGTGCCATCAGTGAGTCCCAAAACAATGAGCAGTTCTTC; CDR3: CAISESQNNEQFF; size: -; D: -; V: TRBV10-3; J: TRBJ2-1
DNA: TGTGCCAGCAGTTACTCTGCAGGGGGGAGCTACGAGCAGTACTTC; CDR3: CASSYSAGGSYEQYF; size: -; D: -; V: TRBV6-6; J: TRBJ2-7
DNA: TGTGCCAGCAGTGTGGCCAGACAGGCAATAACCTACGAGCAGTACTTC; CDR3: CASSVARQAITYEQYF; size: -; D: -; V: TRBV6-1; J: TRBJ2-7
DNA: TGTGCCAGCAGCTTAGTTGGGGGCGGAGCGGTCCTTTACAATGAGCAGTTCTTC; CDR3: CASSLVGGGAVLYNEQFF; size: -; D: -; V: TRBV7-8; J: TRBJ2-1
DNA: TGTGCCAGCGGGGGTTTGGCAGAGACCCAGTACTTC; CDR3: CASGGLAETQYF; size: -; D: -; V: TRBV28; J: TRBJ2-5
DNA: TGTGCCAGCAGAGAGGAGATGGTGCAGTACTTC; CDR3: CASREEMVQYF; size: -; D: -; V: TRBV2; J: TRBJ2-7
DNA: TGTGCCAGCAGTTTAGAGGCCTTTAATTCACCCCTCCACTTT; CDR3: CASSLEAFNSPLHF; size: -; D: -; V: TRBV27; J: TRBJ1-6
DNA: TGTGCCAGCAGTCTGGGTTCTGGAAACACCATATATTTT; CDR3: CASSLGSGNTIYF; size: -; D: -; V: TRBV2; J: TRBJ1-3
DNA: TGTGCCAGCAGTTCCGGAACGGGGGGCTACACCTTC; CDR3: CASSSGTGGYTF; size: -; D: -; V: TRBV27; J: TRBJ1-2